This T cell receptor (beta chain) comes out of a study of T cells in localized non-small cell lung cancer. Findings of the study overall: Detection in adjacent lung was observed for a median about 56 of the top 100 tumor clones.

The method was immunoSEQ multiplex PCR; TCRdb's version includes in-frame clones alone and lacks a portion of them. The repertoire holds tens of thousands of clones, with less than 90% as singletons. Concerning this clone: Its specificity is not known.

Looked up from germline, CDR1 is LGHNT and CDR2 is FRNRAP. The CDR3 extends over 14 amino acids. With 0 bases removed from V and 6 bases from J, the gap between germline ends came to 12 bases. The material sequenced was peripheral blood, taken before any cancer treatment. The sequence was collected from a female donor of 60 years or more with stage I lung adenocarcinoma. V usage is TRBV12-5 and J usage is TRBJ2-7; D not resolved. This CDR3 is CASGLVPSSLEQYF. The DNA of the CDR3 is TGTGCTAGTGGTTTGGTACCGTCGTCTCTCGAGCAGTACTTC.